A single sample gave rise to the 19 T cell receptor beta chains below, sequenced in a study of blood T cell repertoires in COVID-19. The assay was immunoSEQ multiplex PCR, and TCRdb's table has in-frame clones only and misses some. The sample records roughly 250,000 clones, approximately 90% being singletons. The sequenced sample was peripheral blood. The source of these receptors is a man aged 55 to 69 who had recovered from COVID-19.

The chain has TRBV30 and TRBJ1-1, with D possibly matching TRBD1 (6 bases). Germline CDR1 is GTSNPN and CDR2 is SVGIG (reference sequence). The CDR3 runs 13 residues. V lost 3 bases to trimming and J lost 0 bases, with 8 bases between them. This chain's CDR3 is CAWRQGMNTEAFF. The CDR3 DNA reads TGTGCCTGGAGACAGGGAATGAACACTGAAGCTTTCTTT.

The chain employs TRBV5-8 and TRBJ2-5; D possibly corresponds to TRBD1 (6 bases). Germline-derived CDR1 and CDR2 are SGHTS and YDEGEE. Trimming shortened V by 4 bases and J by 5 bases, and 18 bases separated the two germline ends. There are 15 residues in the CDR3. The CDR3 here is CASSQQGYKGETQYF. CDR3 DNA sequence: TGTGCCAGCAGCCAACAGGGCTACAAGGGGGAGACCCAGTACTTC.

The chain links TRBV3-1 (or the pseudogene TRBV3-2) to TRBJ2-1; 12 nucleotides align to TRBD2. V dropped 0 bases and J dropped 5; count of bases not matched to a gene: 5. Germline V CDR1 and CDR2: LGHDT, YNNKEL (reference sequence). The CDR3 is made up of 17 amino acids. CDR3 sequence (DNA): TGTGCCAGCAGCCAAGATGGCCTAGCGGGGGGGCACAATGAGCAGTTCTTC. It codes for CASSQDGLAGGHNEQFF.

The gene calls are TRBV19 and TRBJ2-1; D unclear. CDR3 length: 13 amino acids. Germline V gives CDR1 LNHDA, CDR2 SQIVND (reference sequence). Deletions cut 3 bases from V and 7 bases from J, with 10 bases between. CDR3 sequence: CASSIIPRNEQFF. The CDR3 DNA is TGTGCCAGTAGTATTATCCCGCGGAATGAGCAGTTCTTC.

The CDR3 nucleotides are TGTGCCAGCAGCTTGGGAGGCAGTAACTATGGCTACACCTTC. Protein product: CASSLGGSNYGYTF. This rearrangement joins TRBV5-4 to TRBJ1-2; D remains unclear. The CDR3 is made up of 14 amino acids. Germline CDR1 and CDR2: SGHNT and YYREEE (reference sequence). The V and J ends lost 0 bases and 1 base respectively, with 7 bases between them.

As for this clone: The same CDR3 arises from other DNA sequences in this sample as well. CDR3 amino acids: CASSFGQGNEKLFF. CDR3 DNA sequence: TGCGCCAGCAGCTTCGGACAGGGTAATGAAAAACTGTTTTTT. The genes are TRBV5-1 and TRBJ1-4; 8 nucleotides line up with TRBD1. Unmatched junction bases numbered 1, after V lost 2 bases and J lost 4 bases. Germline V gene data show CDR1 as SGHRS and CDR2 as YFSETQ. The CDR3 is made up of 14 amino acids.

V is TRBV9 and J is TRBJ2-7, with TRBD1 as a possible D gene (6 bases). Trimming shortened V by 4 bases and J by 3 bases, and 17 bases separated the two germline ends. CDR1 is SGDLS, CDR2 YYNGEE, per germline. This CDR3 has 15 residues. The CDR3 DNA is TGTGCCAGCAGCCCACAGTTTACAGGGAACTACGAGCAGTACTTC. The encoded protein is CASSPQFTGNYEQYF.

The chain uses TRBV11-2 and TRBJ1-5; unclear D gene. CDR1 is SGHAT, CDR2 FQNNGV, per germline. The CDR3 is 14 amino acids. The V end lost 3 bases, the J end lost 1 base, and 7 bases lay between the germline ends. CDR3 sequence reads: CASSLPGSNQPQHF. In nucleotides, the CDR3 is TGTGCCAGCAGCTTGCCCGGGAGCAATCAGCCCCAGCATTTT. Full variable domain (outside the CDR3, taken from reference TRBV11-2 and TRBJ1-5): EAGVAQSPRYKIIEKRQSVAFWCNPISGHATLYWYQQILGQGPKLLIQFQNNGVVDDSQLPKDRFSAERLKGVDSTLKIQPAKLEDSAVYLCASSLPGSNQPQHFGDGTRLSIL.

The chain is built from TRBV10-3 and TRBJ2-7; TRBD1 might be the D (6 bases). Per the germline V gene, CDR1 is ENHRY and CDR2 is SYGVKD. V gave up 0 bases and J gave up 3 bases, with 12 bases separating them. The CDR3 sequence is 15 residues long. The CDR3 loop reads CAISESEGEIYEQYF. CDR3 nucleotide sequence: TGTGCCATCAGTGAGTCCGAGGGGGAAATCTACGAGCAGTACTTC.

The chain recombines TRBV6-5 with TRBJ1-2, with 8 bases that match TRBD1. The CDR3 length is 13 residues. Germline V gene lookup returns CDR1 MNHEY and CDR2 SVGAGI. With 5 bases clipped from V and 8 bases from J, the junction kept 7 bases outside the gene matches. CDR3 DNA sequence: TGTGCCAGCAGTCCCCAGGGGGCTGGAGGCTACACCTTC. Translating gives CASSPQGAGGYTF.

The V gene is TRBV6-1, the J gene TRBJ1-2; 8 bases fit TRBD1. Germline V CDR1 and CDR2: MNHNS, SASEGT. V shed 2 bases and J 4 bases; nucleotides not matched to a gene: 3. This CDR3 contains 14 residues. The chain's CDR3 is CASSERQGPYGYTF. The CDR3 DNA reads TGTGCCAGCAGTGAACGACAGGGGCCCTATGGCTACACCTTC.

This chain uses TRBV14 with TRBJ2-5; 7 bases map to TRBD1. Germline CDR1 and CDR2: SGHDN and FVKESK. The CDR3 covers 15 residues. Unmatched junction bases numbered 16, after V lost 10 bases and J lost 5 bases. The DNA for the CDR3 is TGTGCCACCTCAGGAAGAAGGGGGCATGTGGAGACCCAGTACTTC. Its translation: CATSGRRGHVETQYF.

The chain links TRBV24-1 to TRBJ2-2; TRBD1 agrees at 8 bases. Germline-derived CDR1 and CDR2 are KGHDR and SFDVKD. With 4 bases clipped from V and 5 bases from J, the junction kept 5 bases outside the gene matches. The CDR3 runs to 15 residues. CDR3 in amino acids: CATSDSGGITGELFF. CDR3 DNA sequence: TGTGCCACCAGTGACTCAGGGGGCATTACCGGGGAGCTGTTTTTT.

This chain links TRBV15 with TRBJ2-5; D is unresolved. The CDR3 is made up of 15 amino acids. V was clipped by 0 bases and J by 1 base, with 9 bases between them. CDR1 and CDR2 from the germline V gene are LNHNV and YYDKDF (reference sequence). The CDR3 bases are TGTGCCACCAGCAGAGATATGGCCAGCCAAGAGACCCAGTACTTC. Its translation: CATSRDMASQETQYF.

The V call is TRBV24-1, the J call TRBJ1-2; D gene uncertain. Trimming cost V 3 bases and J 1 base, with 5 bases left between them. Germline CDR1 and CDR2: KGHDR and SFDVKD. This CDR3 contains 13 residues. CDR3 sequence: CATSDVNNYGYTF. The CDR3 bases are TGTGCCACCAGTGATGTCAATAACTATGGCTACACCTTC.

V and J are TRBV28 and TRBJ1-2; no firm D call. CDR1 and CDR2 (germline): MDHEN, SYDVKM. The CDR3 length is 12 residues. V gave up 5 bases and J gave up 8 bases, with 12 bases separating them. The CDR3 here is CASSPGIRGYTF. Here the CDR3 DNA reads TGTGCCAGCAGTCCCGGGATTAGGGGCTACACCTTC.

The chain uses TRBV5-1 and TRBJ2-3, with 11 bases fitting TRBD2. From germline, CDR1 is SGHRS and CDR2 YFSETQ. There are 17 residues in the CDR3. V trimming: 1 base; J trimming: 1 base; junction bases outside the gene matches: 5. DNA of the CDR3: TGCGCCAGCAGCTTGTATAGCGGGGGGGCGGGCACAGATACGCAGTATTTT. The encoded protein is CASSLYSGGAGTDTQYF.

This chain joins TRBV6-6 and TRBJ1-2; 9 nucleotides agree with TRBD1. This CDR3 spans 13 amino acids. Germline V lookup: CDR1 MNHNY, CDR2 SVGAGI (reference sequence). Trimming at V came to 2 bases and at J to 7 bases, leaving 2 bases not matched to a gene. The CDR3 sequence: CASSYEQGAGYTF. The CDR3 DNA follows: TGTGCCAGCAGTTACGAACAGGGGGCTGGCTACACCTTC.

This clone turned up a few times. This chain links TRBV2 with TRBJ1-6; D call uncertain. Germline V gene data show CDR1 as SNHLY and CDR2 as FYNNEI. The CDR3 runs to 15 residues. V lost 1 base, J lost 4 bases, and 8 bases lay in between. The CDR3 nucleotides read TGTGCCAGCAGTGAAGAAGCGGGGTATAATTCACCCCTCCACTTT. Translating it yields CASSEEAGYNSPLHF.